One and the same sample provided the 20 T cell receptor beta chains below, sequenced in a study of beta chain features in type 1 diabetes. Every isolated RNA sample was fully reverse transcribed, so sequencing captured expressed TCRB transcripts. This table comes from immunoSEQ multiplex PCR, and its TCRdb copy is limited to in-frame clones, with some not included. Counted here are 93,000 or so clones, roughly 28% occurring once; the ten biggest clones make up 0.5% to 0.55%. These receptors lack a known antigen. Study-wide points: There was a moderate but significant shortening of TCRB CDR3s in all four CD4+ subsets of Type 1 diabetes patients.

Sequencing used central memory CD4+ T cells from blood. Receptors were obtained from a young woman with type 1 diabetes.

The DNA for the CDR3 is TGTGCCAGCAGCTTGGGGGGACCGGGACAGGGGGCGACAGATACGCAGTATTTT. It translates to CASSLGGPGQGATDTQYF. The chain combines TRBV5-4 with TRBJ2-3; TRBD1 agrees at 12 bases. Unmatched junction bases numbered 8, after V lost 0 bases and J lost 3 bases. CDR3 length: 18 amino acids. Germline V gene data show CDR1 as SGHNT and CDR2 as YYREEE (reference sequence).

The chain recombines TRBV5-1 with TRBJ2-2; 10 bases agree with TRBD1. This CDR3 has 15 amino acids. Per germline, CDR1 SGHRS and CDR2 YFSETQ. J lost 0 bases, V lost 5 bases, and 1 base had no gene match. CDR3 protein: CASRGTGANTGELFF. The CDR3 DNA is TGCGCCAGCAGGGGGACAGGGGCGAACACCGGGGAGCTGTTTTTT.

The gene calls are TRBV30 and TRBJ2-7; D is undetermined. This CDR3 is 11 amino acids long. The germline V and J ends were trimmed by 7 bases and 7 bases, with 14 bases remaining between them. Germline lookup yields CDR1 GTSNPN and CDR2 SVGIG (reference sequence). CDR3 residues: CAYQQGREQYF. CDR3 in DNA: TGTGCCTACCAACAAGGCAGGGAGCAGTACTTC. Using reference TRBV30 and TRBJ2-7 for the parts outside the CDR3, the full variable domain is SQTIHQWPATLVQPVGSPLSLECTVEGTSNPNLYWYRQAAGRGLQLLFYSVGIGQISSEVPQNLSASRPQDRQFILSSKKLLLSDSGFYLCAYQQGREQYFGPGTRLTVT.

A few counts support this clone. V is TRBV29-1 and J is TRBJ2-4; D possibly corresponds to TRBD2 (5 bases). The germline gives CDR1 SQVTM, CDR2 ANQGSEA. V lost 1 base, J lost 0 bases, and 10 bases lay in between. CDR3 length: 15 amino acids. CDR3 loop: CSVEGTREAKNIQYF. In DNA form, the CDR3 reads TGCAGCGTTGAAGGGACTCGAGAAGCCAAAAACATTCAGTACTTC.

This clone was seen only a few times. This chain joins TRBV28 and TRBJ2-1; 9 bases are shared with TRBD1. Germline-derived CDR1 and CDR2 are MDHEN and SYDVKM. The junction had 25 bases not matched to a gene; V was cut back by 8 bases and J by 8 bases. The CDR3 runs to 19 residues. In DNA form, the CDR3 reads TGTGCCAGCGTCCCAGGAGGGACAGGGTTATCAGTGGTCGGGTATGAGCAGTTCTTC. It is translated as CASVPGGTGLSVVGYEQFF.

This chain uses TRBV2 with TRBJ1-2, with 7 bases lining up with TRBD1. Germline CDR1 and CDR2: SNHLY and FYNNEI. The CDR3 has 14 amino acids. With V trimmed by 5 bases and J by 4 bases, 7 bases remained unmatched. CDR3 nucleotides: TGTGCCAGCAGTATCGACAGGGCCTCCTATGGCTACACCTTC. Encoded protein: CASSIDRASYGYTF.

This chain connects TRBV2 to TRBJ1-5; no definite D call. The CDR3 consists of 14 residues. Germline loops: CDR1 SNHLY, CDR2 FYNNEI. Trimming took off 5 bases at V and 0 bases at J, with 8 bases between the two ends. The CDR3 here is CASSTRNSNQPQHF. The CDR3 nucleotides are TGTGCCAGCAGTACGAGGAATAGCAATCAGCCCCAGCATTTT.

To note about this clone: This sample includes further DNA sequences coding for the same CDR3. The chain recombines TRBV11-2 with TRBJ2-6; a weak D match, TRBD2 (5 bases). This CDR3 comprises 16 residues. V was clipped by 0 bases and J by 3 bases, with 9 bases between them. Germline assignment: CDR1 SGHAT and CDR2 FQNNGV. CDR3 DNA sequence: TGTGCCAGCAGCTTAGAGCGGGTGGGTGGGGCCAACGTCCTGACTTTC. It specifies CASSLERVGGANVLTF.

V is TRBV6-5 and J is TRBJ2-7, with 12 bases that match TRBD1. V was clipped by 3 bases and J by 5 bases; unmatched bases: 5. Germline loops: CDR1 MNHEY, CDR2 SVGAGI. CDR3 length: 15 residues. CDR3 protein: CASSYRGTGGDEQYF. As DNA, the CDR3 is TGTGCCAGCAGTTATAGAGGGACAGGGGGCGACGAGCAGTACTTC.

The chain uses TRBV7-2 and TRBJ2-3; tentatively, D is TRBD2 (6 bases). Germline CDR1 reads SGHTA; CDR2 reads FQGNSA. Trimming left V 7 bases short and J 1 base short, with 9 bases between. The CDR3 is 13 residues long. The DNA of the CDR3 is TGTGCCAGCAACGGACTACGCACAGATACGCAGTATTTT. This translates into CASNGLRTDTQYF.

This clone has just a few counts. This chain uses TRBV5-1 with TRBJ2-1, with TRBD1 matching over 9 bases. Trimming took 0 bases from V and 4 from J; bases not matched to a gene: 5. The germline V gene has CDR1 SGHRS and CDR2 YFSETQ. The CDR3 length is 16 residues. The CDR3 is CASSLVSGQGYNEQFF. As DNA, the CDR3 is TGCGCCAGCAGCTTGGTTTCGGGACAGGGATACAATGAGCAGTTCTTC.

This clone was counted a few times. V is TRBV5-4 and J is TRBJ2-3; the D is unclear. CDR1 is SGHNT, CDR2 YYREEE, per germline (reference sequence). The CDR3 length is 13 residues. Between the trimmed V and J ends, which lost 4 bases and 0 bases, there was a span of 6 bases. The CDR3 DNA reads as TGTGCCAGCAGCCGCGCAAGCACAGATACGCAGTATTTT. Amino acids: CASSRASTDTQYF.

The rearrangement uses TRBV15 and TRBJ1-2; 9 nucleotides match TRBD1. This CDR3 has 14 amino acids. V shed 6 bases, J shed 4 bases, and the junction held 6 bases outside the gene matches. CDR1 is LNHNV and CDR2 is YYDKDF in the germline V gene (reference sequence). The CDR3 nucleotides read TGTGCCACCAGTCCGGACAGGGGATCCTATGGCTACACCTTC. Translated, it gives CATSPDRGSYGYTF.

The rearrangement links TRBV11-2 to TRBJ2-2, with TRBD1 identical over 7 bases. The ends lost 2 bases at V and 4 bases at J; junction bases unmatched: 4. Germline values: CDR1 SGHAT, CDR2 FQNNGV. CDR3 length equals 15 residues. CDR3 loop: CASSLKGAFTGELFF. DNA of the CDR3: TGTGCCAGCAGCTTAAAGGGGGCTTTCACCGGGGAGCTGTTTTTT.

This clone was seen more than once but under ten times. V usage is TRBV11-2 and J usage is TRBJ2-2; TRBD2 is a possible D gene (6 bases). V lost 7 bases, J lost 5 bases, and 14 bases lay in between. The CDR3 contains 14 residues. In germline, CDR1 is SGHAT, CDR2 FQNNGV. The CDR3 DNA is TGTGCCAGCACGCCTTATCGGGAGACCGGGGAGCTGTTTTTT. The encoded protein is CASTPYRETGELFF.

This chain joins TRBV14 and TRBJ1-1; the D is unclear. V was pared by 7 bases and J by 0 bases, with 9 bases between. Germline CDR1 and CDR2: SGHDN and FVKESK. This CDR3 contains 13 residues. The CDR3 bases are TGTGCCAGCAAAAAGAGTATGAACACTGAAGCTTTCTTT. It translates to CASKKSMNTEAFF.

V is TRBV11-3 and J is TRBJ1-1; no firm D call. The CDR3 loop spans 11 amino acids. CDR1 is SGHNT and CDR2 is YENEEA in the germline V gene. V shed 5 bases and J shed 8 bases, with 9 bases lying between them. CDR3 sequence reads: CASSHGVEAFF. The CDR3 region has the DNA TGTGCCAGCAGCCACGGGGTGGAAGCTTTCTTT.

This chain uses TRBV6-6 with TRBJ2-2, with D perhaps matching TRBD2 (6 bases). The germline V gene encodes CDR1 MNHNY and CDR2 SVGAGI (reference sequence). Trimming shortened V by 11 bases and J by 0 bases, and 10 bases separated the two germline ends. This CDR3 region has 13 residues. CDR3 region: CAAGPSNTGELFF. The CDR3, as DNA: TGTGCCGCGGGACCATCGAACACCGGGGAGCTGTTTTTT.

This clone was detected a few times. The CDR3 loop reads CASSLATPTDTQYF. The DNA of the CDR3 is TGCGCCAGCAGCTTAGCGACCCCCACAGATACGCAGTATTTT. V and J are TRBV5-1 and TRBJ2-3; the D is unclear. The CDR3 is 14 amino acids. Germline CDR1 is SGHRS and CDR2 is YFSETQ. Trimming pared 2 bases from V and 2 bases from J, leaving 9 bases between.

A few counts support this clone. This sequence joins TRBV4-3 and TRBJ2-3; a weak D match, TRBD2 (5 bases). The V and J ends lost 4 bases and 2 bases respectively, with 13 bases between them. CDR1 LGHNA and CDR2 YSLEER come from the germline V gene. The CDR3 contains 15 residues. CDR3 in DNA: TGCGCCAGCAGCCGCGGACTGAGTTACACAGATACGCAGTATTTT. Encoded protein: CASSRGLSYTDTQYF.